The TCR beta chain described here comes from a study of blood T cell repertoires in COVID-19. At the level of the study: Both acute and convalescent COVID-19 samples were obtained from the United States, Italy and Spain.

The junction had 2 bases not matched to a gene; V was cut back by 8 bases and J by 2 bases. The CDR3 length is 12 residues. Germline loops: CDR1 LNHNV, CDR2 YYDKDF (reference sequence). This clone occurred once. Original data processing: Amplifying reference gene primers gave estimates of nucleated cell counts. Some clones are missing from TCRdb's copy, which holds only in-frame ones; the method was immunoSEQ multiplex PCR. V and J calls plus clone size are reproduced from that table; the DNA served to infer D and trimming. There are roughly 280,000 clones in the sample; approximately 91% occur only once, and about 11% lies in the top ten.

The TCR originated in a woman aged 30 to 39 with COVID-19, enrolled during active disease. V is TRBV15 and J is TRBJ1-2; TRBD1 agrees at 7 bases. The sequencing input was peripheral blood. DNA for the CDR3: TGTGCCACCCGACAGGGCAACTATGGCTACACCTTC. Translating gives CATRQGNYGYTF.